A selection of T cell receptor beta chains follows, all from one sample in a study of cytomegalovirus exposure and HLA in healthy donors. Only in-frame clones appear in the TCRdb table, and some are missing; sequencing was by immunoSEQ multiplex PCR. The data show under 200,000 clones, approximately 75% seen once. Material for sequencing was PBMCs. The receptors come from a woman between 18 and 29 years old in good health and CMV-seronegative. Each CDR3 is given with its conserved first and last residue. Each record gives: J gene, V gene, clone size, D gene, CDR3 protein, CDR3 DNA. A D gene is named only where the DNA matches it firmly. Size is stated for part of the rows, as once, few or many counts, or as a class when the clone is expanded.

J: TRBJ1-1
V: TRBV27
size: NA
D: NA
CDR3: CASARSGVQGTEAFF
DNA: TGTGCCAGCGCAAGATCAGGGGTACAGGGCACTGAAGCTTTCTTT

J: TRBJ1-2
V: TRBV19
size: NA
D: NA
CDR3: CASIHPGTYGYTF
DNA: TGTGCCAGTATCCACCCCGGGACATACGGCTACACCTTC

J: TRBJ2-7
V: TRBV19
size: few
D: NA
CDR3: CASSRGSYEQYF
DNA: TGTGCCAGTAGTCGGGGATCCTACGAGCAGTACTTC

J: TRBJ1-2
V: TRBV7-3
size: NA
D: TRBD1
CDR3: CASSLSPGQGNVGYGYTF
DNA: TGTGCCAGCAGCTTAAGCCCGGGACAGGGGAATGTTGGCTATGGCTACACCTTC

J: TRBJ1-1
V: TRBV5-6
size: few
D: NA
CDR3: CASSTETESEAFF
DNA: TGTGCCAGCAGCACCGAAACAGAATCTGAAGCTTTCTTT

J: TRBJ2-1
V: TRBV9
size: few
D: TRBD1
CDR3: CARHCPGTGVHNEQFF
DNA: TGTGCCAGACATTGTCCCGGGACAGGTGTCCACAATGAGCAGTTCTTC

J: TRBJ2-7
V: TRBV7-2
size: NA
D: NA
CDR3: CASSFPRYEQYF
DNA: TGTGCCAGCAGCTTCCCCCGCTACGAGCAGTACTTC

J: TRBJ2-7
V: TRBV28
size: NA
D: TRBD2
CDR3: CASSSGTSGLYEQYF
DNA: TGTGCCAGCAGTTCCGGGACTAGCGGGTTATACGAGCAGTACTTC

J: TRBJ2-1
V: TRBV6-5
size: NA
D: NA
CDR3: CASSFQGVHEQFF
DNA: TGTGCCAGCAGTTTCCAGGGTGTACATGAGCAGTTCTTC

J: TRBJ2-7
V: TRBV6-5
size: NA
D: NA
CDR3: CASSTGPYEQYF
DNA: TGTGCCAGCAGTACAGGGCCCTACGAGCAGTACTTC

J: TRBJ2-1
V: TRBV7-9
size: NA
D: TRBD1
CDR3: CASSVGQGSRDEQFF
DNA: TGTGCCAGCAGCGTAGGACAGGGTTCTAGGGATGAGCAGTTCTTC

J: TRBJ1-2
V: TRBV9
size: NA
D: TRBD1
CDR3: CASSGTGDHYGYTF
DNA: TGTGCCAGCAGCGGGACAGGGGATCACTATGGCTACACCTTC

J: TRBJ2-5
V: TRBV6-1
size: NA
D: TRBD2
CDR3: CASSTGTSAETQYF
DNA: TGTGCCAGCAGCACCGGGACTAGCGCGGAGACCCAGTACTTC

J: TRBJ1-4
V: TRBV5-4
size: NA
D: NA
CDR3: CASSLWLNEKLFF
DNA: TGTGCCAGCAGCTTATGGCTCAATGAAAAACTGTTTTTT

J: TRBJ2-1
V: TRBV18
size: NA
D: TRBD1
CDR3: CASSRDRGSSYNEQFF
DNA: TGTGCCAGCTCGCGGGACAGGGGATCAAGCTACAATGAGCAGTTCTTC

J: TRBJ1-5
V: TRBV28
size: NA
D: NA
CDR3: CASSPQGGGDQPQHF
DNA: TGTGCCAGCAGTCCCCAAGGAGGGGGGGATCAGCCCCAGCATTTT

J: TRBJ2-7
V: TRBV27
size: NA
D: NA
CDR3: CASSLIRADAYEQYF
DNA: TGTGCCAGCAGTTTGATTAGAGCGGACGCCTACGAGCAGTACTTC

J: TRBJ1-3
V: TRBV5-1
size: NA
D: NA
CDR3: CASSLGTTGLEGNTIYF
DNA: TGCGCCAGCAGCTTAGGGACAACAGGACTCGAGGGAAACACCATATATTTT

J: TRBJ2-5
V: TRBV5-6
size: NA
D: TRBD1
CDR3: CASSLTLGQEVEETQYF
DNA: TGTGCCAGCAGCTTAACCCTGGGACAGGAGGTAGAAGAGACCCAGTACTTC

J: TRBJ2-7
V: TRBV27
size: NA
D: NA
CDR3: CASSPTLGQGRYEQYF
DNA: TGTGCCAGCAGCCCTACCTTGGGCCAGGGGAGATACGAGCAGTACTTC

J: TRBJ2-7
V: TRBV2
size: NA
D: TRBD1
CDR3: CASSVGTGFYEQYF
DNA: TGTGCCAGCAGTGTCGGGACAGGTTTTTACGAGCAGTACTTC

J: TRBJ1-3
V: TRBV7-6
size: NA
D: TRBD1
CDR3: CASSYPGQGSGNTIYF
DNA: TGTGCCAGCAGCTACCCGGGACAGGGGTCCGGAAACACCATATATTTT

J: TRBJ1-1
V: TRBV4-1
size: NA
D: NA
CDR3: CASSHQSPVQGKGFF
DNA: TGCGCCAGCAGCCATCAAAGCCCGGTTCAGGGAAAGGGTTTCTTT

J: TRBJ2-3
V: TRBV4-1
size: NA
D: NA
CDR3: CASSQYLNTDTQYF
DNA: TGCGCCAGCAGCCAGTATCTAAACACAGATACGCAGTATTTT

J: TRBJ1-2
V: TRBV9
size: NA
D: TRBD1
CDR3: CASSVETGHYGYTF
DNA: TGTGCCAGCAGCGTAGAGACAGGGCACTATGGCTACACCTTC

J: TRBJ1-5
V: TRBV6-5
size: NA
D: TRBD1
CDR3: CASSEEGTVVEKHF
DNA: TGTGCCAGCAGTGAAGAGGGGACAGTTGTCGAAAAACATTTT

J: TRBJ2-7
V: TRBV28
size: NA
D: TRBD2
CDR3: CASRGTSGLSYEQYF
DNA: TGTGCCAGCAGGGGGACTAGCGGGCTCTCCTACGAGCAGTACTTC

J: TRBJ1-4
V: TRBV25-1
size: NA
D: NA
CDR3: CASSAHLGGRGEKLFF
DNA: TGTGCCAGCAGTGCACACCTCGGTGGCAGGGGTGAAAAACTGTTTTTT

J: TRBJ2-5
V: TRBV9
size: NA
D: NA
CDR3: CASSVGGRLQETQYF
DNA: TGTGCCAGCAGCGTAGGCGGCAGACTCCAAGAGACCCAGTACTTC

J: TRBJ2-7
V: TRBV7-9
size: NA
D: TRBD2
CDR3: CASSLAASGSYEQYF
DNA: TGTGCCAGCAGCTTAGCCGCTAGCGGGAGCTACGAGCAGTACTTC

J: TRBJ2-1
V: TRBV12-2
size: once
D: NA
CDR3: CASRPQGTSETYNEQFF
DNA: TGTGCAAGTCGCCCCCAAGGGACTAGCGAAACCTACAATGAGCAGTTCTTC

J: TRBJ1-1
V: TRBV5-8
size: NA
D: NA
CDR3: CASSLGHPNTEAFF
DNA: TGTGCCAGCAGCTTGGGACATCCGAACACTGAAGCTTTCTTT

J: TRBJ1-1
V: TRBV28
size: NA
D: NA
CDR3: CASSPGLRRGGGNTEAFF
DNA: TGTGCCAGCAGTCCCGGCCTGAGGCGGGGCGGGGGGAACACTGAAGCTTTCTTT

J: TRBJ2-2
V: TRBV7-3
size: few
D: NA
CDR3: CASSSTGNTGELFF
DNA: TGTGCCAGCAGCTCGACAGGGAACACCGGGGAGCTGTTTTTT

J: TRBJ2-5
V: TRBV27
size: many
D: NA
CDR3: CASTSMQGGRETQYF
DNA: TGTGCCAGCACCTCTATGCAGGGAGGTCGGGAGACCCAGTACTTC

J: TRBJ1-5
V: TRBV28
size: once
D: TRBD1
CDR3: CASSPPDRGPNQPQHF
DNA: TGTGCCAGCAGTCCCCCCGACAGGGGGCCCAATCAGCCCCAGCATTTT

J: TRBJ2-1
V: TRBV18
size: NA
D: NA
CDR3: CASSPREIYNEQFF
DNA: TGTGCCAGCTCACCACGAGAAATCTACAATGAGCAGTTCTTC

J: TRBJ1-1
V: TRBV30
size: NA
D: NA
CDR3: CAWNPVTNTEAFF
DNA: TGTGCCTGGAATCCGGTTACGAACACTGAAGCTTTCTTT

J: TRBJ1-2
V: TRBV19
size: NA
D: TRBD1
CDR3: CASNINRAGGYGYTF
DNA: TGTGCCAGTAACATCAACCGGGCAGGGGGTTATGGCTACACCTTC

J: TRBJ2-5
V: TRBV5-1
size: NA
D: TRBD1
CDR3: CASSRQGIGQETQYF
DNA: TGCGCCAGCAGCCGACAGGGGATCGGTCAAGAGACCCAGTACTTC

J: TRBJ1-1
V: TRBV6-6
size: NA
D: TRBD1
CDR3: CASSTGQLNTEAFF
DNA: TGTGCCAGCAGTACGGGACAGTTGAACACTGAAGCTTTCTTT

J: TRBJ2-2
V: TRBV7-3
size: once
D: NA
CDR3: CASSLRSGTTTGELFF
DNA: TGTGCCAGCAGCTTAAGATCAGGGACAACTACCGGGGAGCTGTTTTTT

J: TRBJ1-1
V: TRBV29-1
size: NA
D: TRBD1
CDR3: CSVSGRQGSAEAFF
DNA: TGCAGCGTGTCGGGCCGACAGGGCTCCGCTGAAGCTTTCTTT

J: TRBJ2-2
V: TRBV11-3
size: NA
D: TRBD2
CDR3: CASSLAGTTSGELFF
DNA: TGTGCCAGCAGCTTAGCTGGGACTACCTCCGGGGAGCTGTTTTTT

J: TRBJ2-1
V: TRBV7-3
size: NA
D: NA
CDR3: CASSSGNSLDNEQFF
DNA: TGTGCCAGCAGTTCCGGGAATTCACTGGACAATGAGCAGTTCTTC

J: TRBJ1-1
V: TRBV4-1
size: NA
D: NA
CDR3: CASSHPVDPGGAFF
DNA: TGCGCCAGCAGCCATCCCGTAGATCCGGGGGGAGCTTTCTTT

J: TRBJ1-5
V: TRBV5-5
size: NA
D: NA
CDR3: CASSSIEGPQHF
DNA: TGTGCCAGCAGTAGCATAGAAGGGCCCCAGCATTTT

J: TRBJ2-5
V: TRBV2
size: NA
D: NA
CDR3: CASQPPAAETQYF
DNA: TGTGCCAGCCAGCCCCCGGCGGCAGAGACCCAGTACTTC

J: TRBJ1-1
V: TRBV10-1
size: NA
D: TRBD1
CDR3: CASSAATGGRTEAFF
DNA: TGCGCCAGCAGTGCGGCGACAGGGGGTAGGACTGAAGCTTTCTTT

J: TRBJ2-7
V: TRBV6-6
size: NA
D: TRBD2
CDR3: CASFTSSGRAGEQYF
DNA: TGTGCCAGCTTTACCTCTAGCGGGAGGGCCGGGGAGCAGTACTTC

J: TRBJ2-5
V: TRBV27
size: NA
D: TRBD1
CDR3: CASSRTGGKETQYF
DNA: TGTGCCAGCAGTCGGACAGGGGGGAAGGAGACCCAGTACTTC

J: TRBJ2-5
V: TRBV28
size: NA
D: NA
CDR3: CASSTQVQETQYF
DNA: TGTGCCAGCAGCACTCAGGTTCAAGAGACCCAGTACTTC

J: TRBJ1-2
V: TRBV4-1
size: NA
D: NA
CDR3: CASSQVEQGSYGYTF
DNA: TGCGCCAGCAGCCAAGTCGAACAGGGATCCTATGGCTACACCTTC

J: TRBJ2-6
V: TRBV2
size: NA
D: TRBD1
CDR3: CASGGTGGFSGANVLTF
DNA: TGTGCCAGCGGGGGGACAGGGGGGTTCTCTGGGGCCAACGTCCTGACTTTC

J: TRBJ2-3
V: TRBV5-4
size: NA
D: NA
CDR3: CASSTRTLSSTDTQYF
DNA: TGTGCCAGCAGTACCCGGACTCTTTCTAGCACAGATACGCAGTATTTT